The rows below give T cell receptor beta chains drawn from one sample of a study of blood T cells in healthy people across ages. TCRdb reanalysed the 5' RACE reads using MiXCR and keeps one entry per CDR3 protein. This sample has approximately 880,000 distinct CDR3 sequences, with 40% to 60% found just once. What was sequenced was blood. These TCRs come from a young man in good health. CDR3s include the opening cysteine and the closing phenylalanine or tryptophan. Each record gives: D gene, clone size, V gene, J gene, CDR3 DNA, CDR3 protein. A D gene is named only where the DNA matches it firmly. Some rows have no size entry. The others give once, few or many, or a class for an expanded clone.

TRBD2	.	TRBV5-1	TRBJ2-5	TGCGCCAGCAGCTTGGTGGCTGCGACTAGCGGTACGGAGACCCAGTACTTC	CASSLVAATSGTETQYF
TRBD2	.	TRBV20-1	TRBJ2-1	TGCAGTGCTAGAAAAACGGGGAGGGTTGAGCAGTTCTTC	CSARKTGRVEQFF
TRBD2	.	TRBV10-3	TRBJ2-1	TGTGCCATCAGGGACCAGACAGCGGGGAACGAGCAGTTCTTC	CAIRDQTAGNEQFF
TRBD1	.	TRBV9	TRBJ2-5	TGTGCCAGCAGCGTAGCTGTGGGGACAGGGGGAGAGACCCAGTACTTC	CASSVAVGTGGETQYF
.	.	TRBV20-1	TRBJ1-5	TGCAGTGCTAGGTACTTGGAAAAGCCCCAGCATTTT	CSARYLEKPQHF
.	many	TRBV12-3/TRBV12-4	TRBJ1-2	TGTGCCAGCAGTTTAGGGTCTGGCTACACCTTC	CASSLGSGYTF
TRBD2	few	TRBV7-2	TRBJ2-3	TGTGCCAGCAGCGATCCCAGCGGGAAAGATACGCAGTATTTT	CASSDPSGKDTQYF
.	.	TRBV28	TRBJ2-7	TGTGCCAGCAGTTTACCCAAACGAGGGGGTGGCTTGTACGAGCAGTACTTC	CASSLPKRGGGLYEQYF
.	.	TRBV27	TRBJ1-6	TGTGCCAGCGGCCACAGGGTAGGGGATTCACCCCTCCACTTT	CASGHRVGDSPLHF
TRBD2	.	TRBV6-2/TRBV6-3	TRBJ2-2	TGTGCCAGCAGTTGGGGGGGACTTCCCACCGGGGAGCTGTTTTTT	CASSWGGLPTGELFF
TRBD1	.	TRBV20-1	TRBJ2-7	TGCAGTGCTAGGGAAAAGGGACAGGGTTCCTACAATGAGCAGTACTTC	CSAREKGQGSYNEQYF
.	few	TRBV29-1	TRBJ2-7	TGCAGCGTGGGGATCCGGGCCGCCCCCTACGAGCAGTACTTC	CSVGIRAAPYEQYF
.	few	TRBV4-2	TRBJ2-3	TGTGCCAGCAGCCAAGGACAGGCCGATACGCAGTATTTT	CASSQGQADTQYF
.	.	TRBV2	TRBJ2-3	TGTGCCAGGAACGCAGCCGGGGGCACAGATACGCAGTATTTT	CARNAAGGTDTQYF
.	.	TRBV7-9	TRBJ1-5	TGTGTCAGCAGCTTATCGGGTAATCAGCCCCAGCATTTT	CVSSLSGNQPQHF
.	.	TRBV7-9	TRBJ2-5	TGTGCCGGCAGCTTAGGGTCCCGGAAAGAGACCCAGTACTTC	CAGSLGSRKETQYF
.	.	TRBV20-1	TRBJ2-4	TGCAGTGCTAGCCCGAGTAGTGCTGGGATAAACATTCAGTACTTC	CSASPSSAGINIQYF
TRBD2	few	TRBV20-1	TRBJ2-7	TGCAGTGCTCCTATAACTACTAGCGGGGCCTACGAGCAGTACTTC	CSAPITTSGAYEQYF
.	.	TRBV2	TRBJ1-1	TGTGCCAGCAGGACCTCGGCTAACACTGAAGCTTTCTTT	CASRTSANTEAFF
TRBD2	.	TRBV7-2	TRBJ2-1	TGTGCCAGCACCCATCCGGGGGGCTACAATGAGCAGTTCTTC	CASTHPGGYNEQFF
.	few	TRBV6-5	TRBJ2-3	TGTGCCAGCAGGAGGGGACCGAGCACAGATACGCAGTATTTT	CASRRGPSTDTQYF
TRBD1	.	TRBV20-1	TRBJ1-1	TGCAGTGCTAAGGGACAGGACGACCTGGAGGTTATGGCTTTCTTT	CSAKGQDDLEVMAFF
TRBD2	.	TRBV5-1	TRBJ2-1	TGCGCCAGCAGCTTAATGACTAGCGCCTACAATGAGCAGTTCTTC	CASSLMTSAYNEQFF
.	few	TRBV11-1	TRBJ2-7	TGTGCCAGCAGCTTAGGGGAGTCAGGGGAGCAGTACTTC	CASSLGESGEQYF
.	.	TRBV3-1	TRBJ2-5	TGTGCCAGCAGCCAAGGAGTGGGGCTGGAGGAGACCCAGTACTTC	CASSQGVGLEETQYF
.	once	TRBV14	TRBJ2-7	TGTGCCAGCAGCCAAGATGTCCCTTGGGAGCAGTACTTC	CASSQDVPWEQYF
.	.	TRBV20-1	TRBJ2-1	TGCAGTGCTAGATCTAGGCCGAAACCGGGACACCTGATGAGCTCCTACAATGAGCAGTTCTTC	CSARSRPKPGHLMSSYNEQFF
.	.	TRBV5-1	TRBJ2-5	TGCGCCAGCAGCTTGGGACTCACGTACCAAGAGACCCAGTACTTC	CASSLGLTYQETQYF
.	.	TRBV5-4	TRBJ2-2	TGTGCCAGCAGCGTGGGCTGGGGGACCGGGGAGCTGTTTTTT	CASSVGWGTGELFF
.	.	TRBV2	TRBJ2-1	TGTGCCGGCAGTACGGAGCGGGCCCCCTACAATGAGCAGTTCTTC	CAGSTERAPYNEQFF
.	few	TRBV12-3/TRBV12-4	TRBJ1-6	TGTGCCAGCAGAGGGACGGGTAATTCACCCCTCCACTTT	CASRGTGNSPLHF